These 7 T cell receptor beta chains were sequenced from one sample in a study of blood T cells in healthy people across ages. A second about 6 to 11 cycle PCR used barcoded and J-beta primers. TCRdb re-analysed the 5' RACE reads in MiXCR, keeping a single row per CDR3 protein. Of 800,000 to 950,000 distinct CDR3 sequences listed, just under 30% were seen once; the top ten hold 10% to 13%. In addition, the sample was reused for a study of T cells of mothers and their children.

The sequenced sample was blood. The source of these receptors is a woman in her forties in good health.

At least ten counts were recorded for this clonotype. This chain links TRBV4-1 with TRBJ2-6; 11 positions agree with TRBD2. Losses at the gene ends were 6 bases for V and 3 bases for J; bases not matched to a gene: 10. The length of the CDR3 is 18 residues. Per the germline V gene, CDR1 is MGHRA and CDR2 is YSYEKL. The CDR3 nucleotides read TGCGCCAGCAGGCACGTAGCGGGGGGGCCTAGTGGGGCCAACGTCCTGACTTTC. Its translation is CASRHVAGGPSGANVLTF.

The chain joins TRBV10-3 to TRBJ1-1, with 10 bases that match TRBD1. The CDR3 is made up of 13 amino acids. With V trimmed by 3 bases and J by 8 bases, 3 bases remained unmatched. CDR1 is ENHRY, CDR2 SYGVKD, per germline. The DNA of the CDR3 is TGTGCCATCAGTGACCTGGGACAGGGGGAAGCTTTCTTT. It codes for CAISDLGQGEAFF.

In this sample, this clonotype turned up a few times. CDR3 in DNA: TGCAGCGTTGAAGCCGGGACAGGGGGCAATGAGCAGTTCTTC. Translated: CSVEAGTGGNEQFF. The genes are TRBV29-1 and TRBJ2-1; 11 nucleotides agree with TRBD1. Germline V CDR1 and CDR2: SQVTM, ANQGSEA. The CDR3 runs to 14 residues. Germline trimming cut 1 base from V and 6 bases from J; bases unmatched to any gene: 2.

V is TRBV10-3 and J is TRBJ2-5; 7 bases are shared with TRBD2. The CDR3 length is 14 residues. The germline V gene encodes CDR1 ENHRY and CDR2 SYGVKD. The J segment lost 5 bases and the V segment lost 4 bases, leaving 7 bases of the junction unmatched. CDR3 in amino acids: CAISADISGETQYF. CDR3 nucleotide sequence: TGTGCCATCAGTGCCGATATTAGCGGGGAGACCCAGTACTTC.

The table lists this clonotype with a few counts. The chain is built from TRBV20-1 and TRBJ1-1; 10 bases fit TRBD1. Looked up from germline, CDR1 is DFQATT and CDR2 is SNEGSKA (reference sequence). Trimming cost V 5 bases and J 5 bases; bases outside gene matches: 5. The CDR3 is 13 amino acids. CDR3 nucleotides: TGCAGTGCTTCGACAGGGGGCAATACTGAAGCTTTCTTT. It is translated as CSASTGGNTEAFF.

This clonotype has a handful of counts. The chain recombines TRBV5-1 with TRBJ1-5; TRBD1 might be the D (5 bases). This CDR3 region has 14 residues. Deletions cut 0 bases from V and 6 bases from J, with 10 bases between. Germline CDR1 SGHRS, CDR2 YFSETQ. The CDR3 coding sequence is TGCGCCAGCAGCTTGGGGGGGGAGCGTCAGCCCCAGCATTTT. This encodes CASSLGGERQPQHF.

This clonotype showed up just a few times. The rearrangement links TRBV4-1 to TRBJ1-5; the D gene is possibly TRBD1 (6 bases). This CDR3 comprises 15 residues. Trimming took off 0 bases at V and 5 bases at J, with 11 bases between the two ends. The germline CDR1 and CDR2 sequences are MGHRA and YSYEKL. CDR3 bases: TGCGCCAGCAGCCAAGATTACAGGGATGATCAGCCCCAGCATTTT. It yields the protein CASSQDYRDDQPQHF.